The 13 T cell receptor beta chains reported below all come from one sample, sequenced in a study of blood T cell repertoires in COVID-19. This table comes from immunoSEQ multiplex PCR, and its TCRdb copy is limited to in-frame clones, with some not included. The sample contains roughly 110,000 clones, approximately 88% of which appear only once. Sequencing used peripheral blood. The receptor source for this set is a man aged 45-65 years with active or convalescent COVID-19.

The chain carries TRBV6-5 and TRBJ2-3, with D unresolved. The V gene's germline CDR1 is MNHEY and CDR2 SVGAGI. The CDR3 has 13 residues. V lost 6 bases and J lost 4, with 11 bases in between. In DNA, the CDR3 is TGTGCCAGCAGCGTACCGCAGGCAGATACGCAGTATTTT. Protein sequence: CASSVPQADTQYF.

The chain joins TRBV28 to TRBJ2-5, with a weak D call TRBD1 (5 bases). Germline CDR1 MDHEN, CDR2 SYDVKM. This CDR3 region has 17 residues. V was cut by 5 bases and J by 1 base, with 20 bases left in between. The CDR3 protein is CASSETLRTPLQETQYF. The CDR3 bases are TGTGCCAGCAGTGAAACCCTCAGGACACCTCTCCAAGAGACCCAGTACTTC.

V gene TRBV5-6 combines with J gene TRBJ2-3; D might be TRBD1 (5 bases). Per germline, CDR1 SGHDT and CDR2 YYEEEE. Trimming took off 4 bases at V and 5 bases at J, with 14 bases between the two ends. This CDR3 is built from 14 residues. The CDR3 region is CASSGAPLGDTQYF. The CDR3, as DNA: TGTGCCAGCAGCGGGGCCCCCCTTGGAGATACGCAGTATTTT.

The chain's CDR3 is CASSPGTGVNSGANVLTF. The CDR3 region has the DNA TGTGCCAGTAGTCCCGGGACAGGAGTGAACTCTGGGGCCAACGTCCTGACTTTC. The chain has TRBV19 and TRBJ2-6; 8 nucleotides agree with TRBD1. The germline V gene has CDR1 LNHDA and CDR2 SQIVND (reference sequence). The CDR3 runs to 18 residues. J gave up 0 bases and V 5 bases, and 9 bases lay outside the gene matches.

The genes are TRBV6-6 and TRBJ1-5; the match to TRBD1 covers 8 bases. The CDR3 extends over 15 amino acids. The ends lost 4 bases at V and 5 bases at J; junction bases unmatched: 7. The germline V gene has CDR1 MNHNY and CDR2 SVGAGI (reference sequence). The CDR3 loop is CASSSVQGAYQPQHF. CDR3 nucleotides: TGTGCCAGCAGTTCGGTCCAGGGGGCGTATCAGCCCCAGCATTTT.

The V and J genes are TRBV7-2 and TRBJ2-7, with 8 nucleotides matching TRBD2. The germline gives CDR1 SGHTA, CDR2 FQGNSA. The CDR3 is 15 residues long. V gave up 5 bases and J gave up 4 bases; unmatched junction bases: 10. The CDR3 DNA is TGTGCCAGCAGCAAACGAGCGGGAGATCGGTACGAGCAGTACTTC. Translation gives CASSKRAGDRYEQYF.

This chain connects TRBV5-8 to TRBJ1-5, with 7 bases aligning to TRBD1. Unmatched junction bases numbered 8, after V lost 3 bases and J lost 2 bases. CDR1 is SGHTS, CDR2 YDEGEE, per germline. The CDR3 runs 16 residues. This CDR3 reads CASSSDRAKGNQPQHF. The DNA for the CDR3 is TGTGCCAGCAGCTCCGACAGGGCCAAGGGCAATCAGCCCCAGCATTTT.

The gene calls are TRBV19 and TRBJ2-5, with TRBD1 matching over 10 bases. The CDR3 consists of 17 residues. With 5 bases clipped from V and 2 bases from J, the junction kept 11 bases outside the gene matches. The germline V gene encodes CDR1 LNHDA and CDR2 SQIVND (reference sequence). CDR3 DNA: TGTGCCAGTAGTGTATCCTGGGACAGGGGTAGGCAAGAGACCCAGTACTTC. Protein product: CASSVSWDRGRQETQYF.

The CDR3 nucleotides are TGTGCCAGCAGTTTCCGGACAGCTAGAGAAGCTTTCTTT. Translation: CASSFRTAREAFF. The chain joins TRBV6-5 to TRBJ1-1, with D possibly being TRBD1 (6 bases). Trimming removed 4 bases at V and 8 bases at J, with 14 bases between. The V gene's germline CDR1 is MNHEY and CDR2 SVGAGI. This CDR3 has 13 amino acids.

V usage is TRBV24-1 and J usage is TRBJ1-2; 7 bases match TRBD1. The CDR3 has 14 residues. Germline V lookup: CDR1 KGHDR, CDR2 SFDVKD. Trimming at V came to 3 bases and at J to 7 bases, leaving 7 bases not matched to a gene. CDR3 bases: TGTGCCACCAGTGATCGGGGACAGCTAACTGGCTACACCTTC. It encodes CATSDRGQLTGYTF.

DNA for the CDR3: TGCAGCACCCCGGGAGCCTCTTCCTCCTACAATGAGCAGTTCTTC. Its protein product is CSTPGASSSYNEQFF. The chain employs TRBV29-1 and TRBJ2-1; possibly TRBD2 for D (6 bases). The CDR3 has 15 residues. Trimming removed 8 bases from V and 0 bases from J, with 17 bases in between. CDR1 and CDR2 from the germline V gene are SQVTM and ANQGSEA.

This clone was seen a handful of times. CDR3 nucleotides: TGTGCCAGCAGCTTAGAATCGGGTAGATATTCACCCCTCCACTTT. The encoded protein is CASSLESGRYSPLHF. This rearrangement joins TRBV7-9 to TRBJ1-6; D gene ambiguous. Germline CDR1 and CDR2: SEHNR and FQNEAQ (reference sequence). This CDR3 is 15 amino acids long. Trimming removed 1 base at V and 8 bases at J, with 12 bases between.

This rearrangement joins TRBV10-3 to TRBJ2-1; TRBD2 aligns across 7 bases. V was pared by 10 bases and J by 3 bases, with 9 bases of the junction left unmatched. The CDR3 has 14 amino acids. Germline CDR1 ENHRY, CDR2 SYGVKD. CDR3 bases: TGTGCCACCAACCTAGCGGAACGCTACAATGAGCAGTTCTTC. Protein product: CATNLAERYNEQFF.